Reported below is one TCR beta chain. The germline V gene encodes CDR1 LGHNA and CDR2 YNFKEQ. Unmatched junction bases numbered 10, after V lost 1 base and J lost 7 bases. CDR3 length: 16 residues. The record originates from a study of blood T cell repertoires in COVID-19. TCRdb's table, derived via immunoSEQ multiplex PCR, lists solely in-frame clones and lacks some. The table lists 200,000 to 300,000 clones, 88% of them singletons, with around 0.98% in the top ten. Sequencing was performed on peripheral blood. This sequence originates from a woman in her thirties or forties who had recovered from COVID-19. V gene TRBV4-2 combines with J gene TRBJ2-1; TRBD2 matches at 7 bases. CDR3: CASSQGGGSIWNEQFF. CDR3 nucleotide sequence: TGTGCCAGCAGCCAAGGTGGCGGGAGTATTTGGAATGAGCAGTTCTTC.